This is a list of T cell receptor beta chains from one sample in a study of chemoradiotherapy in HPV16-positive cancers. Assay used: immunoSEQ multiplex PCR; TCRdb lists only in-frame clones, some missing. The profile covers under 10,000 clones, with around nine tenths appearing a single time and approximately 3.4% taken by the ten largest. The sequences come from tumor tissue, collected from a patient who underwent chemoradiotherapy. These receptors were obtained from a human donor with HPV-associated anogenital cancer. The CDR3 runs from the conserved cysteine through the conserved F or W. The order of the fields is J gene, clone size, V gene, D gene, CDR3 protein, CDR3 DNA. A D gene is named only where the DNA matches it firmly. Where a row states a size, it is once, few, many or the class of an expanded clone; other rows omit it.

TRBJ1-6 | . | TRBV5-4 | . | CASSLWADNSPLHF | TGTGCCAGCAGCTTGTGGGCAGATAATTCACCCCTCCACTTT
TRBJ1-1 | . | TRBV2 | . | CASGSGFF | TGTGCCAGCGGTAGCGGTTTCTTT
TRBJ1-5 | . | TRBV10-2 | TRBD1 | CASRDRFNQPQHF | TGCGCCAGTAGGGACAGATTCAATCAGCCCCAGCATTTT
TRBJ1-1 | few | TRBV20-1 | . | CSASRRTEAFF | TGCAGTGCGTCCAGGCGGACTGAAGCTTTCTTT
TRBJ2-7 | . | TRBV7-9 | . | CASGVSGADNHEQYF | TGTGCCAGCGGCGTTTCCGGGGCGGATAACCACGAGCAGTACTTC
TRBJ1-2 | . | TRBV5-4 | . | CASSSGHYYGYTF | TGTGCCAGCAGCTCGGGACATTACTATGGCTACACCTTC
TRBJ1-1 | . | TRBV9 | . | CASSETVNTEAFF | TGTGCCAGCAGCGAGACGGTGAACACTGAAGCTTTCTTT
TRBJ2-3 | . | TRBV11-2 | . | CASSFSGGTDTQYF | TGTGCCAGCAGCTTCAGTGGGGGGACAGATACGCAGTATTTT
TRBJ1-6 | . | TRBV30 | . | CAWRKGVSYNSPLHF | TGTGCCTGGAGGAAGGGGGTATCCTATAATTCACCCCTCCACTTT
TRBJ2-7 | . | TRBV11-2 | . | CASRSQAYEQYF | TGTGCCAGCAGGTCCCAGGCTTACGAGCAGTACTTC
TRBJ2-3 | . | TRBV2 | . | CAGSDRADTQYF | TGTGCCGGTTCCGACAGAGCAGATACGCAGTATTTT
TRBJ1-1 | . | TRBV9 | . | CASSVRGGTEAFF | TGTGCCAGCAGCGTAAGAGGGGGGACTGAAGCTTTCTTT
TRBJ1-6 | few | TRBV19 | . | CASSISLNSPLHF | TGTGCCAGTAGTATCTCTCTTAATTCACCCCTCCACTTT
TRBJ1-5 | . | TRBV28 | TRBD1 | CATVVTQGQKGNQPQHF | TGTGCCACCGTTGTAACACAGGGGCAGAAGGGCAATCAGCCCCAGCATTTT
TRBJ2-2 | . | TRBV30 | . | CAWSRGGVLNTGELFF | TGTGCCTGGAGCCGGGGTGGGGTATTAAACACCGGGGAGCTGTTTTTT
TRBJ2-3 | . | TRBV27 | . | CAVWGDTQYF | TGTGCCGTTTGGGGCGATACGCAGTATTTT
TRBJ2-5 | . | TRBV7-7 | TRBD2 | CASSQGLAGIAETQYF | TGTGCTAGCAGCCAAGGACTAGCGGGGATCGCGGAGACCCAGTACTTC
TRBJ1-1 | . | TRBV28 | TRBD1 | CASSSTGGIYTEAFF | TGTGCCAGCAGTTCGACAGGGGGCATCTATACTGAAGCTTTCTTT
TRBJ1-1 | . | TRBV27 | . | CASSERVGTEAFF | TGTGCCAGCAGTGAGAGGGTAGGCACTGAAGCTTTCTTT
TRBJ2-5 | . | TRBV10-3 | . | CATTRGLEETQYF | TGTGCCACAACCAGGGGACTTGAAGAGACCCAGTACTTC
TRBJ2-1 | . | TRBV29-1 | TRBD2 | CSVEDSRDYYNEQFF | TGCAGCGTTGAAGATTCTCGGGACTACTACAATGAGCAGTTCTTC
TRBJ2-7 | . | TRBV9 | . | CASSVDLVEQYF | TGTGCCAGCAGCGTAGATCTGGTCGAGCAGTACTTC
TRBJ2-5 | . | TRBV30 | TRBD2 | CACGGRTRETQYF | TGTGCCTGCGGCGGGAGGACCCGAGAGACCCAGTACTTC
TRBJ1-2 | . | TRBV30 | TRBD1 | CAWSDGTGGAGGYTF | TGTGCCTGGAGTGACGGGACAGGGGGCGCGGGGGGCTACACCTTC
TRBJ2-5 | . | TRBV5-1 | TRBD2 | CASSLASGVDETQYF | TGCGCCAGCAGCTTGGCTAGCGGGGTGGACGAGACCCAGTACTTC
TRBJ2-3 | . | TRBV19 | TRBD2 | CASSVSSGSTDTQYF | TGTGCCAGTAGCGTGTCTAGCGGTAGCACAGATACGCAGTATTTT
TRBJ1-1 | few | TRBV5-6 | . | CASSLQVGVGFIGNTEAFF | TGTGCCAGCAGCTTGCAAGTCGGGGTAGGGTTTATTGGGAACACTGAAGCTTTCTTT
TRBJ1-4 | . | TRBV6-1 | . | CASSDWQGTTNEKLFF | TGTGCCAGCAGTGACTGGCAGGGAACAACTAATGAAAAACTGTTTTTT
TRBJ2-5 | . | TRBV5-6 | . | CASSSRRGGEETQYF | TGTGCCAGCAGCTCCCGAAGGGGGGGCGAAGAGACCCAGTACTTC
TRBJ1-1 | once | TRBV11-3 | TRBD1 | CASSLVVIWLIGTVNTEAFF | TGTGCCAGCAGCTTAGTTGTCATTTGGTTAATAGGGACAGTGAACACTGAAGCTTTCTTT
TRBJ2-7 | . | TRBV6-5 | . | CASSIQGTSYEQYF | TGTGCCAGCAGTATACAGGGTACTAGCTACGAGCAGTACTTC
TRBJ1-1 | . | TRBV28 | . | CASGPYRAFF | TGTGCCAGCGGTCCTTATCGAGCTTTCTTT
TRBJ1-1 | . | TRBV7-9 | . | CASSPPGAEAFF | TGTGCCAGCAGCCCCCCGGGCGCTGAAGCTTTCTTT
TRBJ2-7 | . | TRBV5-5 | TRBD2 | CASSWAVSGSVEQYF | TGTGCCAGCAGCTGGGCGGTGAGCGGGAGCGTGGAGCAGTACTTC
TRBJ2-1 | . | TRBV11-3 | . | CASSLDVHYNEQFF | TGTGCCAGCAGCTTAGATGTCCATTACAATGAGCAGTTCTTC
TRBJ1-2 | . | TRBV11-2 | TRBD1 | CASSPGQPMSYGYTF | TGTGCCAGCAGCCCGGGACAGCCGATGAGCTATGGCTACACCTTC
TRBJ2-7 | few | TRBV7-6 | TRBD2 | CASSVQPSGRDLGGYEQYF | TGTGCCAGCAGCGTTCAGCCTAGCGGGAGGGACCTTGGGGGCTACGAGCAGTACTTC
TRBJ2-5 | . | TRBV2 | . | CASSESSNQETQYF | TGTGCCAGCAGTGAAAGCTCAAACCAAGAGACCCAGTACTTC
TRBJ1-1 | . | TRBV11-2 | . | CASNEFRRMNTEAFF | TGTGCCAGCAACGAATTCAGAAGAATGAACACTGAAGCTTTCTTT
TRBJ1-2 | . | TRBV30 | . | CACPHSRTYGYTF | TGTGCCTGCCCCCACAGCAGGACCTATGGCTACACCTTC
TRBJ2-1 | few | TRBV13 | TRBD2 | CASTPAGRSYNEQFF | TGTGCCAGCACCCCAGCGGGGCGGTCCTACAATGAGCAGTTCTTC
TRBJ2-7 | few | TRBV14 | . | CASSAGRSSYEQYF | TGTGCCAGCTCAGCAGGCAGGAGCTCCTACGAGCAGTACTTC
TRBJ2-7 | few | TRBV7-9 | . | CASSFGGLIRKGEQYF | TGTGCCAGCAGCTTTGGAGGACTGATCCGTAAGGGCGAGCAGTACTTC
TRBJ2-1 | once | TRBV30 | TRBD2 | CAWRGGTSGRFYNEQFF | TGTGCCTGGAGGGGAGGGACTAGCGGGCGGTTCTACAATGAGCAGTTCTTC
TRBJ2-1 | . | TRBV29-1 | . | CSVEEVGGPSSYNEQFF | TGCAGCGTTGAAGAGGTCGGCGGGCCGAGCTCCTACAATGAGCAGTTCTTC